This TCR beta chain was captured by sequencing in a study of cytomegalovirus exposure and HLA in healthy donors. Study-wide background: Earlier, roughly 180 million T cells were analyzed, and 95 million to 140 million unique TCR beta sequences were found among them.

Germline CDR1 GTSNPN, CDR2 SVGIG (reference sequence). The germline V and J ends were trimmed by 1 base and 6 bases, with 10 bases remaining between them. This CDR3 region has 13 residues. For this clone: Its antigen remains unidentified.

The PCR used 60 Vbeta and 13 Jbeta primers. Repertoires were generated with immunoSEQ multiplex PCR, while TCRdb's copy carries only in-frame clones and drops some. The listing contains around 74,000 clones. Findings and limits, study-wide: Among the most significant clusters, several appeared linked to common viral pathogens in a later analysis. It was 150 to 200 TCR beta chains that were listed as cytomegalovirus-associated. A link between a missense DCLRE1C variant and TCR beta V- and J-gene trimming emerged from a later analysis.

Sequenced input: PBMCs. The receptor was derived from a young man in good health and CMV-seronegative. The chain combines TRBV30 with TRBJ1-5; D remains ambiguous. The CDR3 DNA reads TGTGCCTGGAGTGGGAGCCCGGGTCAGCCCCAGCATTTT. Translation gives CAWSGSPGQPQHF.